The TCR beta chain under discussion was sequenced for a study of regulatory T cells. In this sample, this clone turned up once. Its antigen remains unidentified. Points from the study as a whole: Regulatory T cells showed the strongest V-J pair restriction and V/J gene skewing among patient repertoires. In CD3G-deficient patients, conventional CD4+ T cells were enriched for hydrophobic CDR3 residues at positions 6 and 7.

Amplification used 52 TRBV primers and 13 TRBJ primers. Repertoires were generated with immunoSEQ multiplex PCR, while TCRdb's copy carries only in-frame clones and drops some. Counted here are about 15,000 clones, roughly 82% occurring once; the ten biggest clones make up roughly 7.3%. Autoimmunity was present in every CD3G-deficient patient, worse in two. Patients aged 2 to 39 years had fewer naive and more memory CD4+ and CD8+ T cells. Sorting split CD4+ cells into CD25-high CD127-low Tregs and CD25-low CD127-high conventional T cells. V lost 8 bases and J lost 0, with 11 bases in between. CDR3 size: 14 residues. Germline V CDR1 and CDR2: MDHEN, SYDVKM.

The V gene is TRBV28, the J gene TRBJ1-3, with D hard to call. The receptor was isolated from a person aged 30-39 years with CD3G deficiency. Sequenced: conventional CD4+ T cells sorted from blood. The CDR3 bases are TGTGCCAGCCGCGGTGTGGGCTCTGGAAACACCATATATTTT. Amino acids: CASRGVGSGNTIYF.